The 8 T cell receptor beta chains given below trace back to one sample, sequenced in a study of T cell repertoires in cytomegalovirus infection. These receptors lack a known antigen. TCRdb re-analysed the reads in MiXCR, keeping a single row per CDR3 protein. The profile shows some 920,000 distinct CDR3 sequences, 30% to 40% of them singletons. The sequencing used cultured CD8+ T cells from PBMCs, collected from culture after CMV antigen stimulation. These receptors were collected from a human donor in good health (CMV status not recorded). Some clones in this sample may be carry-over from other donors' samples.

V usage is TRBV4-1 and J usage is TRBJ2-7; TRBD1 matches 7 bases. V lost 1 base and J lost 1; bases outside the gene matches: 19. Germline loops: CDR1 MGHRA, CDR2 YSYEKL. The CDR3 has 20 residues. CDR3 nucleotide sequence: TGCGCCAGCAGCCAAGCATCGGTTGCAGGACAGGCTTTTACTTCCTACGAGCAGTACTTC. This sequence encodes CASSQASVAGQAFTSYEQYF.

The chain employs TRBV7-9 and TRBJ2-7; weak D call: TRBD1 (6 bases). From germline, CDR1 is SEHNR and CDR2 FQNEAQ (reference sequence). The germline V and J ends were trimmed by 5 bases and 1 base, with 12 bases remaining between them. The CDR3 contains 14 residues. The CDR3 region has the DNA TGTGCCAGCAGCCCGACGGACAGATCCTACGAGCAGTACTTC. Its translation is CASSPTDRSYEQYF.

This clonotype was seen more than once but under ten times. The chain has TRBV5-6 and TRBJ2-7; perhaps D is TRBD1 or TRBD2 (6 bases each). Trimming shortened V by 0 bases and J by 3 bases, and 13 bases separated the two germline ends. This CDR3 is 15 amino acids long. The germline V gene encodes CDR1 SGHDT and CDR2 YYEEEE. CDR3 sequence: CASSLGGDTFYEQYF. The CDR3 DNA reads as TGTGCCAGCAGCTTGGGGGGGGACACTTTCTACGAGCAGTACTTC.

This chain joins TRBV7-9 and TRBJ2-5; 10 nucleotides line up with TRBD2. Germline V gives CDR1 SEHNR, CDR2 FQNEAQ (reference sequence). The CDR3 has 17 amino acids. Trimming removed 2 bases from V and 4 bases from J; junction bases left unmatched: 10. CDR3 amino acids: CASSLRAGGPEGETQYF. The CDR3 DNA reads as TGTGCCAGCAGCTTACGAGCGGGGGGGCCGGAGGGAGAGACCCAGTACTTC.

The chain is built from TRBV5-3 and TRBJ2-7; the match to TRBD1 covers 7 bases. TRBV5-3 is an open reading frame whose function is uncertain. The CDR3 spans 15 residues. CDR3 DNA sequence: TGTGCCAGCAGCTTGGGACAGACAAGCTCCTACGAGCAGTACGTC. This gives the protein CASSLGQTSSYEQYV.

The table lists this clonotype with a few counts. The chain uses TRBV15 and TRBJ2-5, with D possibly matching TRBD1 (6 bases). The CDR3 runs to 17 residues. Germline V gene lookup returns CDR1 LNHNV and CDR2 YYDKDF (reference sequence). Trimming removed 5 bases from V and 1 base from J, with 20 bases in between. CDR3 protein: CATSPARQGLLQETQYF. Here the CDR3 DNA reads TGTGCCACCAGCCCGGCCCGGCAGGGGCTACTCCAAGAGACCCAGTACTTC.

V is TRBV15 and J is TRBJ2-3; TRBD2 matches at 10 bases. The CDR3 loop spans 16 amino acids. The germline CDR1 and CDR2 sequences are LNHNV and YYDKDF (reference sequence). Germline trimming cut 5 bases from V and 3 bases from J; bases unmatched to any gene: 8. The CDR3 loop is CATSGFSGGLTDTQYF. CDR3 bases: TGTGCCACCAGCGGTTTTAGCGGGGGGCTGACAGATACGCAGTATTTT. Combining the CDR3 with reference TRBV15 and TRBJ2-3 gives the whole variable domain DAMVIQNPRYQVTQFGKPVTLSCSQTLNHNVMYWYQQKSSQAPKLLFHYYDKDFNNEADTPDNFQSRRPNTSFCFLDIRSPGLGDTAMYLCATSGFSGGLTDTQYFGPGTRLTVL.

This clonotype was found a few times. The chain combines TRBV24-1 with TRBJ1-5, with D perhaps matching TRBD1 (6 bases). Trimming pared 1 base from V and 2 bases from J, leaving 11 bases between. CDR1 is KGHDR, CDR2 SFDVKD, per germline. The length of the CDR3 is 16 residues. CDR3 residues: CATSDFQGGGNQPQHF. The CDR3 DNA sequence: TGTGCCACCAGTGATTTTCAAGGGGGTGGCAATCAGCCCCAGCATTTT.